The 30 T cell receptor beta chains listed next were all sequenced from one sample in a study of a mutant IDH1 vaccine in newly diagnosed glioma. Sample time point: baseline, week 1 (first vaccination visit). Treatment meaning: pre-vaccination baseline after standard-of-care therapy. TCRdb's table, derived via immunoSEQ multiplex PCR, lists solely in-frame clones and lacks some. The sample lists about 68,000 clones, around 79% occurring once. The sequenced sample was PBMCs, obtained from a glioma patient treated with radiotherapy, temozolomide or both. These receptors all come from a man aged 50 or older with glioma.

This sequence joins TRBV10-2 and TRBJ1-5, with D unclear. V was cut by 5 bases and J by 1 base, with 12 bases left in between. The CDR3 consists of 15 residues. Germline V gene data show CDR1 as WSHSY and CDR2 as SAAADI. This CDR3 reads CASSLGWLSNQPQHF. The CDR3 DNA reads as TGCGCCAGCAGTTTGGGCTGGTTGAGCAATCAGCCCCAGCATTTT.

The chain links TRBV6-1 to TRBJ2-7; TRBD1 matches at 10 bases. The CDR3 is made up of 14 amino acids. Germline CDR1 reads MNHNS; CDR2 reads SASEGT. V shed 1 base and J 3 bases; nucleotides not matched to a gene: 0. The CDR3 nucleotides are TGTGCCAGCAGTGAAGGGACAGGGGGCTACGAGCAGTACTTC. As protein: CASSEGTGGYEQYF.

This chain uses TRBV9 with TRBJ2-7, with TRBD1 identical over 7 bases. This CDR3 spans 14 amino acids. V trimming: 4 bases; J trimming: 3 bases; junction bases outside the gene matches: 7. Germline CDR1 and CDR2: SGDLS and YYNGEE. The CDR3 here is CASSRSTGFYEQYF. The CDR3 DNA reads TGTGCCAGCAGCCGGTCGACAGGGTTCTACGAGCAGTACTTC.

This clone was found once. CDR3 region: CASSLERVTEAFF. The CDR3 DNA follows: TGCGCCAGCAGCTTGGAGCGGGTAACTGAAGCTTTCTTT. This chain uses TRBV5-1 with TRBJ1-1; D is ambiguous. The V gene's germline CDR1 is SGHRS and CDR2 YFSETQ. This CDR3 is built from 13 residues. With 0 bases removed from V and 5 bases from J, the gap between germline ends came to 8 bases. Full variable domain (rest looked up from reference TRBV5-1 and TRBJ1-1): KAGVTQTPRYLIKTRGQQVTLSCSPISGHRSVSWYQQTPGQGLQFLFEYFSETQRNKGNFPGRFSGRQFSNSRSEMNVSTLELGDSALYLCASSLERVTEAFFGQGTRLTVV.

The chain has TRBV4-1 and TRBJ2-7, with a tentative D call TRBD1 (6 bases). Germline CDR1 is MGHRA and CDR2 is YSYEKL. V lost 3 bases, J lost 3 bases, and 12 bases lay in between. The CDR3 runs to 14 residues. CDR3 sequence (DNA): TGCGCCAGCAGCCATGGGCAGGGGAGCTACGAGCAGTACTTC. Its protein is CASSHGQGSYEQYF.

This chain links TRBV29-1 with TRBJ2-5; 9 positions match TRBD1. The length of the CDR3 is 15 residues. The V gene end was trimmed by 3 bases and the J gene end by 4 bases; junction bases not matched to a gene: 9. Germline CDR1 reads SQVTM; CDR2 reads ANQGSEA. The chain's CDR3 is CSVETGQGGGETQYF. In nucleotides, the CDR3 is TGCAGCGTTGAGACGGGACAGGGTGGAGGAGAGACCCAGTACTTC.

The chain has TRBV25-1 and TRBJ2-2, with unresolved D. The germline V gene encodes CDR1 MGHDK and CDR2 SYGVNS. With 4 bases removed from V and 6 bases from J, the gap between germline ends came to 12 bases. This CDR3 region has 14 residues. The chain's CDR3 is CASSAQFLAGELFF. The DNA for the CDR3 is TGTGCCAGCAGTGCCCAGTTCCTGGCCGGGGAGCTGTTTTTT.

The chain links TRBV6-4 to TRBJ1-1, with D maybe TRBD1 (6 bases). Germline loops: CDR1 MRHNA, CDR2 SNTAGT. This CDR3 spans 13 amino acids. The V end lost 6 bases, the J end lost 1 base, and 9 bases lay between the germline ends. This CDR3 reads CASSADRNTEAFF. CDR3 in DNA: TGTGCCAGCAGCGCGGACAGGAACACTGAAGCTTTCTTT.

This clone was detected only a few times. V gene TRBV5-8 combines with J gene TRBJ1-5, with TRBD1 matching over 8 bases. This CDR3 has 16 amino acids. Trimming removed 0 bases from V and 3 bases from J; junction bases left unmatched: 5. CDR1 is SGHTS, CDR2 YDEGEE, per germline. The DNA for the CDR3 is TGTGCCAGCAGCTTGGGGGGACAGGTCATCAATCAGCCCCAGCATTTT. Amino acids: CASSLGGQVINQPQHF. The full variable domain, its missing parts supplied by reference TRBV5-8 and TRBJ1-5, is EAGVTQSPTHLIKTRGQQATLRCSPISGHTSVYWYQQALGLGLQFLLWYDEGEERNRGNFPPRFSGRQFPNYSSELNVNALELEDSALYLCASSLGGQVINQPQHFGDGTRLSIL.

J is TRBJ1-1 and V is TRBV5-4; D is unresolved. Germline assignment: CDR1 SGHNT and CDR2 YYREEE (reference sequence). The CDR3 extends over 14 amino acids. Deletions cut 0 bases from V and 3 bases from J, with 9 bases between. The CDR3 region is CASSLERADTEAFF. CDR3 sequence (DNA): TGTGCCAGCAGCTTGGAAAGGGCGGACACTGAAGCTTTCTTT.

The V call is TRBV5-4, the J call TRBJ2-3; D is possibly TRBD2 (5 bases). Trimming removed 0 bases at V and 1 base at J, with 9 bases between. CDR3 length: 15 residues. Germline V gene sequence: CDR1 SGHNT, CDR2 YYREEE (reference sequence). The CDR3 sequence: CASSLGRSGTDTQYF. Here the CDR3 DNA reads TGTGCCAGCAGCTTGGGACGTAGCGGCACAGATACGCAGTATTTT.

This chain uses TRBV5-1 with TRBJ1-1, with D possibly being TRBD1 (5 bases). CDR1 is SGHRS and CDR2 is YFSETQ in the germline V gene. V was pared by 3 bases and J by 6 bases, with 12 bases between. This CDR3 is built from 13 residues. The CDR3 DNA follows: TGCGCCAGCAGCTGGGACGGGGGTGCTGAAGCTTTCTTT. This codes for CASSWDGGAEAFF.

The rearrangement links TRBV25-1 to TRBJ2-5; 8 bases agree with TRBD1. V shed 3 bases and J 4 bases; nucleotides not matched to a gene: 7. The germline CDR1 and CDR2 sequences are MGHDK and SYGVNS. The CDR3 sequence is 15 residues long. CDR3 sequence reads: CASSEPRTGPETQYF. In nucleotides, the CDR3 is TGTGCCAGCAGTGAGCCTCGGACAGGGCCAGAGACCCAGTACTTC.

This chain joins TRBV2 and TRBJ2-7; possibly TRBD2 for D (6 bases). Germline-derived CDR1 and CDR2 are SNHLY and FYNNEI. Trimming shortened V by 8 bases and J by 5 bases, and 16 bases separated the two germline ends. This CDR3 has 13 residues. The CDR3 protein is CASALEWGDEQYF. The CDR3 nucleotides read TGTGCCAGCGCGCTGGAGTGGGGGGACGAGCAGTACTTC.

The rearrangement links TRBV29-1 to TRBJ2-5, with a tentative D call TRBD2 (5 bases). Per germline, CDR1 SQVTM and CDR2 ANQGSEA. The CDR3 has 16 residues. Trimming left V 3 bases short and J 5 bases short, with 22 bases between. The CDR3 loop reads CSVDSPIGPSGETQYF. The DNA of the CDR3 is TGCAGCGTTGACTCTCCGATTGGGCCTTCGGGGGAGACCCAGTACTTC.

This chain joins TRBV7-9 and TRBJ2-5; D unresolved. Per the germline V gene, CDR1 is SEHNR and CDR2 is FQNEAQ (reference sequence). This CDR3 has 13 amino acids. Trimming left V 0 bases short and J 1 base short, with 3 bases between. For the CDR3, the DNA is TGTGCCAGCAGCTTAGCGGTCCAAGAGACCCAGTACTTC. Its translation is CASSLAVQETQYF.

The gene calls are TRBV7-9 and TRBJ1-1; TRBD1 agrees at 8 bases. CDR3 length: 16 residues. Germline-derived CDR1 and CDR2 are SEHNR and FQNEAQ (reference sequence). Germline trimming cut 0 bases from V and 6 bases from J; bases unmatched to any gene: 9. The CDR3 loop reads CASSLAKVTGVAEAFF. CDR3 sequence (DNA): TGTGCCAGCAGCTTAGCGAAAGTGACAGGGGTCGCTGAAGCTTTCTTT.

In this sample, this clone turned up once. The chain combines TRBV6-6 with TRBJ2-1, with D perhaps matching TRBD2 (5 bases). This CDR3 is 12 amino acids long. CDR1 and CDR2 (germline): MNHNY, SVGAGI (reference sequence). V lost 6 bases to trimming and J lost 7 bases, with 10 bases between them. The CDR3 DNA sequence: TGTGCCAGCAGACCCAGGAGGAATGAGCAGTTCTTC. This translates into CASRPRRNEQFF.

J is TRBJ2-7 and V is TRBV27; a possible D gene is TRBD1 (5 bases). The CDR3 extends over 15 amino acids. Germline CDR1 is MNHEY and CDR2 is SMNVEV (reference sequence). Trimming left V 3 bases short and J 5 bases short, with 17 bases between. The CDR3, as DNA: TGTGCCAGCAGTTTGACAGACCGTCTCCTAAACGAGCAGTACTTC. Encoded protein: CASSLTDRLLNEQYF.

CDR3 sequence (DNA): TGCAGCGTTGCCCTCGGGGGGGGTATGAGAGAGACCCAGTACTTC. Translated: CSVALGGGMRETQYF. The chain is built from TRBV29-1 and TRBJ2-5, with 8 positions matching TRBD2. V lost 4 bases to trimming and J lost 4 bases; unmatched junction nucleotides: 11. The length of the CDR3 is 15 residues. Germline V CDR1 and CDR2: SQVTM, ANQGSEA.

V is TRBV18 and J is TRBJ2-1, with 11 bases that match TRBD1. With 0 bases clipped from V and 5 bases from J, the junction kept 18 bases outside the gene matches. CDR3 size: 21 residues. From germline, CDR1 is KGHSH and CDR2 LQKENI. Written as DNA, the CDR3 is TGTGCCAGCTCACCACCGAGAGGGGACAGGGGGACTGGTACCCACCACAATGAGCAGTTCTTC. Translation: CASSPPRGDRGTGTHHNEQFF.

This rearrangement joins TRBV10-3 to TRBJ2-3; D not resolved. CDR1 is ENHRY and CDR2 is SYGVKD in the germline V gene. This CDR3 is built from 14 residues. The V and J ends lost 3 bases and 0 bases respectively, with 7 bases between them. The CDR3 region has the DNA TGTGCCATCAGTGATTTTACCAGCACAGATACGCAGTATTTT. This translates into CAISDFTSTDTQYF.

The J gene is TRBJ1-2, the V gene TRBV5-4, with 10 bases identical to TRBD1. Trimming removed 4 bases from V and 7 bases from J; junction bases left unmatched: 10. This CDR3 comprises 15 residues. The germline V gene encodes CDR1 SGHNT and CDR2 YYREEE (reference sequence). DNA for the CDR3: TGTGCCAGCAGCACGGACCGACAGGGGGCGGCTGGCTACACCTTC. It yields the protein CASSTDRQGAAGYTF.

This chain uses TRBV2 with TRBJ2-2; a possible D gene is TRBD1 (6 bases). Trimming cost V 6 bases and J 1 base, with 15 bases left between them. CDR3 length: 16 amino acids. Germline-derived CDR1 and CDR2 are SNHLY and FYNNEI. The DNA of the CDR3 is TGTGCCAGCAGACCCCGGGACACCCTGAACACCGGGGAGCTGTTTTTT. Its protein product is CASRPRDTLNTGELFF.

The V and J genes are TRBV30 and TRBJ1-4, with 10 nucleotides matching TRBD1. V shed 4 bases, J shed 7 bases, and the junction held 6 bases outside the gene matches. This CDR3 has 14 amino acids. Germline V gene data show CDR1 as GTSNPN and CDR2 as SVGIG (reference sequence). The CDR3 is CAWTGTGEFEKLFF. CDR3 coding DNA: TGTGCCTGGACCGGGACAGGGGAATTTGAAAAACTGTTTTTT.

The chain recombines TRBV6-1 with TRBJ1-1; 7 bases agree with TRBD1. Germline CDR1 is MNHNS and CDR2 is SASEGT. CDR3 length: 17 residues. With V trimmed by 2 bases and J by 6 bases, 15 bases remained unmatched. The CDR3, as DNA: TGTGCCAGCAGTGAATTTAGCCAGGGGGTCTCACGATCTGAAGCTTTCTTT. Translated, it gives CASSEFSQGVSRSEAFF.

This clone has a handful of counts. The chain employs TRBV6-4 and TRBJ2-2; no reliable D call. There are 13 residues in the CDR3. V lost 5 bases, J lost 0 bases, and 4 bases lay in between. CDR1 and CDR2 (germline): MRHNA, SNTAGT. CDR3 sequence reads: CASSRTNTGELFF. For the CDR3, the DNA is TGTGCCAGCAGTAGGACGAACACCGGGGAGCTGTTTTTT.

The J gene is TRBJ2-7, the V gene TRBV9; TRBD2 matches at 15 bases. There are 19 residues in the CDR3. Trimming at V came to 0 bases and at J to 2 bases, leaving 9 bases not matched to a gene. CDR1 SGDLS and CDR2 YYNGEE come from the germline V gene. The CDR3 DNA sequence: TGTGCCAGCAGCGTAGCTACGGGGACTAGCGGGGGGCCAACCTACGAGCAGTACTTC. It specifies CASSVATGTSGGPTYEQYF. Complete variable domain (other parts from reference TRBV9 and TRBJ2-7): DSGVTQTPKHLITATGQRVTLRCSPRSGDLSVYWYQQSLDQGLQFLIQYYNGEERAKGNILERFSAQQFPDLHSELNLSSLELGDSALYFCASSVATGTSGGPTYEQYFGPGTRLTVT.

The genes are TRBV20-1 and TRBJ1-1, with D uncertain. CDR3 length equals 10 residues. CDR1 and CDR2 (germline): DFQATT, SNEGSKA (reference sequence). V was trimmed by 6 bases and J by 3 bases, leaving 5 bases between them. CDR3 bases: TGCAGTGCCCTGTACACTGAAGCTTTCTTT. Translation: CSALYTEAFF.

V and J are TRBV20-1 and TRBJ1-2, with D perhaps TRBD1 (5 bases). CDR1 and CDR2 from the germline V gene are DFQATT and SNEGSKA (reference sequence). The CDR3 is made up of 11 amino acids. The CDR3 reads CGQWGGYGYTF. CDR3 DNA: TGCGGTCAATGGGGGGGCTATGGCTACACCTTC.